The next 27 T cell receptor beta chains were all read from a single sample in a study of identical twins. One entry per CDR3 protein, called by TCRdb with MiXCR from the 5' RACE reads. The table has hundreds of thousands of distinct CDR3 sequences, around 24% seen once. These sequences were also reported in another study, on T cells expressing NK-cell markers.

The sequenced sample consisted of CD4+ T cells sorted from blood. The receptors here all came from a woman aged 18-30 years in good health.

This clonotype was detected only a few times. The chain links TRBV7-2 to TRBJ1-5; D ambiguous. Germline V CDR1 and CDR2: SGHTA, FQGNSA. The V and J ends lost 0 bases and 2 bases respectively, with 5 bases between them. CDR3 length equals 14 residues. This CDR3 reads CASSLALGNQPQHF. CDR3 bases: TGTGCCAGCAGCTTAGCTCTGGGCAATCAGCCCCAGCATTTT.

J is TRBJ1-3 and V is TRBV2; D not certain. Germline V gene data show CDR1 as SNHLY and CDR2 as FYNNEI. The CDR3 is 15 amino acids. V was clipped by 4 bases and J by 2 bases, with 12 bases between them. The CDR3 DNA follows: TGTGCCAGCAGTGTTTCCCGGTCGACTGGAAACACCATATATTTT. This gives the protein CASSVSRSTGNTIYF. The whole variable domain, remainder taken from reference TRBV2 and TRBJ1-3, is EPEVTQTPSHQVTQMGQEVILRCVPISNHLYFYWYRQILGQKVEFLVSFYNNEISEKSEIFDDQFSVERPDGSNFTLKIRSTKLEDSAMYFCASSVSRSTGNTIYFGEGSWLTVV.

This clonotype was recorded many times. The DNA of the CDR3 is TGTGCCAGCAGTTACGCGGGACAGGGCTACAATGAGCAGTTCTTC. It translates to CASSYAGQGYNEQFF. The chain is built from TRBV6-2 or TRBV6-3 and TRBJ2-1; 9 nucleotides agree with TRBD1. CDR3 length: 15 residues. The ends lost 2 bases at V and 3 bases at J; junction bases unmatched: 2. Germline V gene lookup returns CDR1 MNHEY and CDR2 SVGEGT.

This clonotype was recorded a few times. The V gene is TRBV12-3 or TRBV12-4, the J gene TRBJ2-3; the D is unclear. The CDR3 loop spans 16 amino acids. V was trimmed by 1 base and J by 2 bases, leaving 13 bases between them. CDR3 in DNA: TGTGCCAGCAGTTTAGGAGTTCTTATATCCACAGATACGCAGTATTTT. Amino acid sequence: CASSLGVLISTDTQYF.

CDR3 nucleotides: TGTGCCAGCAGTTTCACAGGTGAAAAACTGTTTTTT. It codes for CASSFTGEKLFF. The chain links TRBV25-1 to TRBJ1-4; D is perhaps TRBD1 (5 bases). The V end was cut by 5 bases, the J end by 7 bases, with 8 bases between. The CDR3 is 12 residues long. Germline V lookup: CDR1 MGHDK, CDR2 SYGVNS.

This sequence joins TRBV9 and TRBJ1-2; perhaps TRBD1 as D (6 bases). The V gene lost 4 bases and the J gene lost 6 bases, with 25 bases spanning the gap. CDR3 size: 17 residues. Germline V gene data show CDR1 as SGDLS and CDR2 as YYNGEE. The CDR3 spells CASSSSTGPTVANGYTF. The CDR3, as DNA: TGTGCCAGCAGCTCAAGTACAGGGCCCACAGTAGCGAATGGCTACACCTTC.

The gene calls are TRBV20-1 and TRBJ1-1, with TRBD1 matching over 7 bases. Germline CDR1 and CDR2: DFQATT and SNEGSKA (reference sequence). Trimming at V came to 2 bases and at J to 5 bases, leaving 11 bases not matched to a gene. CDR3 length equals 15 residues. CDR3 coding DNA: TGCAGTGCTAGAAGGACGGGACAGCACCTAACTGAAGCTTTCTTT. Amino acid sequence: CSARRTGQHLTEAFF.

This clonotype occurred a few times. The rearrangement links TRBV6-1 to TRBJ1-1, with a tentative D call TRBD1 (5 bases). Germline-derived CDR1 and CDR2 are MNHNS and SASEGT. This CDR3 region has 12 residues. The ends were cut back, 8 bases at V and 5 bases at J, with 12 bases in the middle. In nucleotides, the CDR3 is TGTGCCAGCGGCCAGGAGGGGACTGAAGCTTTCTTT. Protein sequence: CASGQEGTEAFF.

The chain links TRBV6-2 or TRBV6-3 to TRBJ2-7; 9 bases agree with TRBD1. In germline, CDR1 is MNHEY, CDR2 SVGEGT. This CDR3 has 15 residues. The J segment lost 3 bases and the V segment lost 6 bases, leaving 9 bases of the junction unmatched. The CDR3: CASRAPGQGHYEQYF. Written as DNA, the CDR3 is TGTGCCAGCAGGGCGCCGGGACAGGGACACTACGAGCAGTACTTC.

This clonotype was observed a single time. The CDR3 DNA is TGTGCCAGCAGTTTAACTAGCGGGAGGGGGGCGCAGTATTTT. The encoded protein is CASSLTSGRGAQYF. J is TRBJ2-3 and V is TRBV12-3 or TRBV12-4, with 13 bases identical to TRBD2. The V and J ends lost 2 bases and 10 bases, in that order; junction bases with no gene match: 3. The CDR3 totals 14 residues.

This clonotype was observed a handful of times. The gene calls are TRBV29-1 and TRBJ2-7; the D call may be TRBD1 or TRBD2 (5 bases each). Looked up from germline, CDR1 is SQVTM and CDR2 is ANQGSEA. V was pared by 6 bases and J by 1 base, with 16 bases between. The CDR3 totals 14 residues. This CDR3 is CSVSGTGDSYEQYF. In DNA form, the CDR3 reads TGCAGCGTCTCCGGGACCGGAGATTCCTACGAGCAGTACTTC.

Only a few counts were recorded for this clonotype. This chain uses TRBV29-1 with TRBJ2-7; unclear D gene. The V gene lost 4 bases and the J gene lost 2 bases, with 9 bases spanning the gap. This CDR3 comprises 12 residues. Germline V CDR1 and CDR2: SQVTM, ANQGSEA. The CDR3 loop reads CSVVFSTYEQYF. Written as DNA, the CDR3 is TGCAGCGTTGTCTTCTCAACCTACGAGCAGTACTTC.

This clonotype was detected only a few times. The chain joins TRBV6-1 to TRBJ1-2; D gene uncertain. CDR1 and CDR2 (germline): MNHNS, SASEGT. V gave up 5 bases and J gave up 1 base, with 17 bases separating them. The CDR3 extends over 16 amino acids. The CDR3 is CASSTVTRPLNYGYTF. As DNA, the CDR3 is TGTGCCAGCAGTACCGTGACGCGTCCTCTTAACTATGGCTACACCTTC.

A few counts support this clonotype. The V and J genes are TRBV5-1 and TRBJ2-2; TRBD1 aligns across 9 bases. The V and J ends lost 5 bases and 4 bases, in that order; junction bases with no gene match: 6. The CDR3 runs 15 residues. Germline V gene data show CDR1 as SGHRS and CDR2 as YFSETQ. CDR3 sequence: CASRWTGDLTGELFF. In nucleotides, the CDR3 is TGCGCCAGCAGATGGACAGGGGACCTCACCGGGGAGCTGTTTTTT.

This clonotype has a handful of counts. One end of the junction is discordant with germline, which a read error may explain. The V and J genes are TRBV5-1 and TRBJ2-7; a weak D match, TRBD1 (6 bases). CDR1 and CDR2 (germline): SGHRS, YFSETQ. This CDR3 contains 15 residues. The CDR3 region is CASSLANYGQSEQCF. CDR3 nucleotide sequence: TGCGCCAGCAGCTTGGCTAACTATGGACAGTCCGAGCAGTGCTTC.

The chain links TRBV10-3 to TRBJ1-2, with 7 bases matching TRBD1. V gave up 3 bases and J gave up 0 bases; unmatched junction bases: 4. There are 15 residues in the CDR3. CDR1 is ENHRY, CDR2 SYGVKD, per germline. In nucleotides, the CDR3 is TGTGCCATCAGTGAAGGGACAGTTTCTAACTATGGCTACACCTTC. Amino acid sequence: CAISEGTVSNYGYTF.

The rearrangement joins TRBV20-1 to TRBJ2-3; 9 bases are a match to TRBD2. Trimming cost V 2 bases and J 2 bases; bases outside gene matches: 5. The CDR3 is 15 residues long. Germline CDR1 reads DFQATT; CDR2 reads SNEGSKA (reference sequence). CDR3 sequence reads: CSARRSSGNTDTQYF. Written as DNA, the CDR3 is TGCAGTGCTAGAAGGTCTAGCGGGAACACAGATACGCAGTATTTT.

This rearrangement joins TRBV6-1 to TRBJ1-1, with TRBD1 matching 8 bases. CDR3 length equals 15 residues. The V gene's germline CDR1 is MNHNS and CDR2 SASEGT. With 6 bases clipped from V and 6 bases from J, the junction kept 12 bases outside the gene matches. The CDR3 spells CASSWQVDRVAEAFF. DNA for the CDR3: TGTGCCAGCAGCTGGCAAGTGGACAGGGTGGCTGAAGCTTTCTTT.

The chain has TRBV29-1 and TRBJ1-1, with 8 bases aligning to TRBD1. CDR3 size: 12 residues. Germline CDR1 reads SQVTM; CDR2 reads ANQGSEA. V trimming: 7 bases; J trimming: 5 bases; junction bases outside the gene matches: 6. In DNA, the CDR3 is TGCAGCGCGATGACAGGGGAAACTGAAGCTTTCTTT. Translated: CSAMTGETEAFF.

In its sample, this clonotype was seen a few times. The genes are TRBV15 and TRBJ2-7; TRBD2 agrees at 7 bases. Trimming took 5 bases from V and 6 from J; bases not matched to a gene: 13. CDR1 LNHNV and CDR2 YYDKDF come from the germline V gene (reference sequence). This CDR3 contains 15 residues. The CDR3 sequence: CATSRTSSLGGEQYF. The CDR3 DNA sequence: TGTGCCACCAGCCGGACTAGTTCCCTGGGTGGCGAGCAGTACTTC.

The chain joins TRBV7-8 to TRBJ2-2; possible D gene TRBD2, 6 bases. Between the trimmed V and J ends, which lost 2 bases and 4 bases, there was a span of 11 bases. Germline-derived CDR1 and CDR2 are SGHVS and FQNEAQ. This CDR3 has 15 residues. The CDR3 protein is CASSLSGGSTGELFF. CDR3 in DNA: TGTGCCAGCAGCTTAAGTGGAGGGAGCACCGGGGAGCTGTTTTTT.

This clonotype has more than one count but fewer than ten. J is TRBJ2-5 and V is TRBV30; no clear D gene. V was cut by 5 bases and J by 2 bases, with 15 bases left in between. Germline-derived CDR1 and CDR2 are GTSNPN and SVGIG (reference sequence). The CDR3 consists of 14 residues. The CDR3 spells CAWAHLRLQETQYF. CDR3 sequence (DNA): TGTGCCTGGGCCCACCTAAGGCTACAAGAGACCCAGTACTTC.

CDR3 loop: CASSPDVLAKNIQYF. CDR3 bases: TGTGCCAGCAGCCCGGACGTGTTAGCCAAAAACATTCAGTACTTC. The chain uses TRBV7-9 and TRBJ2-4, with D uncertain. CDR1 and CDR2 (germline): SEHNR, FQNEAQ (reference sequence). The V and J ends lost 5 bases and 0 bases respectively, with 11 bases between them. CDR3 length equals 15 residues. Filled out from reference TRBV7-9 and TRBJ2-4, the complete variable domain reads DTGVSQNPRHKITKRGQNVTFRCDPISEHNRLYWYRQTLGQGPEFLTYFQNEAQLEKSRLLSDRFSAERPKGSFSTLEIQRTEQGDSAMYLCASSPDVLAKNIQYFGAGTRLSVL.

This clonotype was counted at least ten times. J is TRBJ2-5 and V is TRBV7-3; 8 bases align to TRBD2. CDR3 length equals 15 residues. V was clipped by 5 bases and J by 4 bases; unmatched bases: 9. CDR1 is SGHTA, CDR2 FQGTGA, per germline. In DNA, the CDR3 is TGTGCCAGCAGCCCGAGTGCGGGGGGTGTAGAGACCCAGTACTTC. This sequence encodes CASSPSAGGVETQYF.

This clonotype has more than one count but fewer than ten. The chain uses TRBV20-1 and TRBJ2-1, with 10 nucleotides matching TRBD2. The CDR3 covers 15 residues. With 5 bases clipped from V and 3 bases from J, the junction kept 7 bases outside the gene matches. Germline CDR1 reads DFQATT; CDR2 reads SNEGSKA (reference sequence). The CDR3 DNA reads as TGCAGTGCTCCACTGCTAGCGGGGGTCTACAATGAGCAGTTCTTC. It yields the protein CSAPLLAGVYNEQFF.

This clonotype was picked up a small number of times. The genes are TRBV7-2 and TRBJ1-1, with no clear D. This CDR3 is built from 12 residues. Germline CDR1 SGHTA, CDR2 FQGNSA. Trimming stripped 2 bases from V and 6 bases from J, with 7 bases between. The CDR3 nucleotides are TGTGCCAGCAGCTTATGGGTCGCTGAAGCTTTCTTT. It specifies CASSLWVAEAFF.

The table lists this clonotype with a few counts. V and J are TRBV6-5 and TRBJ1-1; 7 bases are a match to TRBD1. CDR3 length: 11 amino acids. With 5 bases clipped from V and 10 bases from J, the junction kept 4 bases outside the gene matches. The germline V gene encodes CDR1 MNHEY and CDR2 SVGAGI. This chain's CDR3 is CASSTDRRAFF. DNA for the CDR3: TGTGCCAGCAGTACGGACAGGCGAGCTTTCTTT.